The 17 T cell receptor beta chains reported below all come from one sample, sequenced in a study of breast tumors, draining lymph nodes, adjacent tissues. One entry per CDR3 protein results from TCRdb running MiXCR on the multiplex PCR reads. The sample includes 150,000 to 200,000 distinct CDR3 sequences, 25% to 40% of them seen just once. Samples came from axillary lymph nodes draining the breast cancer. Sample: axillary lymph node tissue. The receptors come from a female donor with breast cancer. Some clones in this sample may be carry-over from other donors' samples.

This clonotype has at least ten counts. The chain joins TRBV7-9 to TRBJ1-4, with a tentative D call TRBD1 (5 bases). Germline assignment: CDR1 SEHNR and CDR2 FQNEAQ (reference sequence). V lost 2 bases and J 2 bases, leaving 9 bases between the germline ends. The CDR3 extends over 15 amino acids. The CDR3 DNA reads as TGTGCCAGCAGCTTATGGGAGGGGACTAATGAAAAACTGTTTTTT. It translates to CASSLWEGTNEKLFF. Variable domain in full (rest from reference TRBV7-9 and TRBJ1-4): DTGVSQNPRHKITKRGQNVTFRCDPISEHNRLYWYRQTLGQGPEFLTYFQNEAQLEKSRLLSDRFSAERPKGSFSTLEIQRTEQGDSAMYLCASSLWEGTNEKLFFGSGTQLSVL.

This clonotype was recorded at least ten times. This sequence joins TRBV27 and TRBJ2-1; a weak D match, TRBD1 (6 bases). Germline loops: CDR1 MNHEY, CDR2 SMNVEV (reference sequence). Trimming removed 8 bases at V and 4 bases at J, with 18 bases between. CDR3 size: 15 residues. CDR3 amino acids: CASRTQGHFYNEQFF. CDR3 DNA sequence: TGTGCCAGCCGAACTCAGGGGCATTTTTACAATGAGCAGTTCTTC.

The sample holds a few counts of this clonotype. A much larger clone is a single base away; this may be a read error. This CDR3 is missing its conserved last phenylalanine or tryptophan, likely due to a read error. The chain carries TRBV7-9 and TRBJ2-2, with a possible D match to TRBD1 (6 bases). Germline lookup yields CDR1 SEHNR and CDR2 FQNEAQ (reference sequence). CDR3 size: 14 residues. The V end was cut by 5 bases, the J end by 4 bases, with 11 bases between. Here the CDR3 reads CASSPRQVTGELFL. The CDR3 DNA sequence: TGTGCCAGCAGCCCCAGACAGGTCACCGGGGAGCTGTTTCTT.

This clonotype was counted many times. The V call is TRBV4-1, the J call TRBJ2-2; 9 bases match TRBD1. CDR3 size: 17 residues. The V and J ends lost 0 bases and 7 bases, in that order; junction bases with no gene match: 9. Per germline, CDR1 MGHRA and CDR2 YSYEKL. DNA for the CDR3: TGCGCCAGCAGCCAAGAAACGGGACAGGGACACGGCGGGGAGCTGTTTTTT. Amino acid sequence: CASSQETGQGHGGELFF.

This clonotype was seen many times. This rearrangement joins TRBV20-1 to TRBJ2-4; D perhaps matches TRBD2 (6 bases). Trimming removed 5 bases at V and 0 bases at J, with 8 bases between. The CDR3 runs to 13 residues. The V gene's germline CDR1 is DFQATT and CDR2 SNEGSKA (reference sequence). The CDR3 nucleotides are TGCAGTGCTCGGGAGCTAGCCAAAAACATTCAGTACTTC. Translating it yields CSARELAKNIQYF.

As for this clonotype: One junction end does not reproduce the germline sequence, and a read error may be involved. The chain uses TRBV3-1 and TRBJ2-2, with D possibly being TRBD1 or TRBD2 (5 bases each). The CDR3 spans 16 residues. Germline CDR1 reads LGHDT; CDR2 reads YNNKEL (reference sequence). CDR3 nucleotides: TGTGCCAGCAGCCACCCCGGGGACCTCAACGCCGGGGAGCTGCTTTTT. Protein sequence: CASSHPGDLNAGELLF.

In its sample, this clonotype was seen many times. The rearrangement links TRBV24-1 to TRBJ1-5, with 7 bases identical to TRBD1. The germline V gene has CDR1 KGHDR and CDR2 SFDVKD. V trimming: 7 bases; J trimming: 0 bases; junction bases outside the gene matches: 5. The CDR3 covers 15 residues. CDR3 in amino acids: CATSLGTDSNQPQHF. As DNA, the CDR3 is TGTGCCACCAGCCTCGGGACAGATAGCAATCAGCCCCAGCATTTT.

The rearrangement links TRBV7-9 to TRBJ1-6, with D unclear. The CDR3 covers 14 residues. Trimming took off 6 bases at V and 7 bases at J, with 13 bases between the two ends. Germline CDR1 and CDR2: SEHNR and FQNEAQ (reference sequence). CDR3 residues: CASRPSRTNSPLHF. For the CDR3, the DNA is TGTGCCAGCAGACCATCCCGGACGAATTCACCCCTCCACTTT.

This clonotype showed up just a few times. In DNA form, the CDR3 reads TGTGCCAGTGGATGGACTGAAGCTTTCTTT. Protein sequence: CASGWTEAFF. This chain uses TRBV19 with TRBJ1-1; no clear D. The CDR3 spans 10 residues. V was clipped by 8 bases and J by 5 bases, with 6 bases between them. CDR1 and CDR2 from the germline V gene are LNHDA and SQIVND (reference sequence).

Only a few counts were recorded for this clonotype. This chain uses TRBV5-1 with TRBJ1-1; D is ambiguous. Germline CDR1 reads SGHRS; CDR2 reads YFSETQ. This CDR3 spans 16 amino acids. V was shortened by 6 bases and J by 1 base, with 19 bases between the two germline ends. The CDR3 bases are TGCGCCAGCACCGTGGGTGGCTGGGGAGCGAACACTGAAGCTTTCTTT. Translating it yields CASTVGGWGANTEAFF. Full variable domain (outside the CDR3, taken from reference TRBV5-1 and TRBJ1-1): KAGVTQTPRYLIKTRGQQVTLSCSPISGHRSVSWYQQTPGQGLQFLFEYFSETQRNKGNFPGRFSGRQFSNSRSEMNVSTLELGDSALYLCASTVGGWGANTEAFFGQGTRLTVV.

This clonotype was seen many times. The rearrangement joins TRBV12-3 or TRBV12-4 to TRBJ2-1; D remains unclear. Deletions cut 6 bases from V and 4 bases from J, with 4 bases between. The CDR3 has 11 amino acids. The CDR3 protein is CASRIYNEQFF. The CDR3 DNA follows: TGTGCCAGCAGGATTTACAATGAGCAGTTCTTC.

Ten or more counts support this clonotype. The gene calls are TRBV9 and TRBJ2-5; 10 bases agree with TRBD2. The CDR3 runs to 16 residues. The germline V gene has CDR1 SGDLS and CDR2 YYNGEE. The V gene end was trimmed by 0 bases and the J gene end by 5 bases; junction bases not matched to a gene: 7. In nucleotides, the CDR3 is TGTGCCAGCAGCGTAGGCAGCGGGAGGGCCCGGGAGACCCAGTACTTC. Amino acid sequence: CASSVGSGRARETQYF.

This clonotype occurred many times. The V and J genes are TRBV4-1 and TRBJ2-2; possible D gene TRBD2, 5 bases. Germline-derived CDR1 and CDR2 are MGHRA and YSYEKL. The CDR3 totals 14 residues. V was shortened by 4 bases and J by 6 bases, with 12 bases between the two germline ends. CDR3 sequence (DNA): TGCGCCAGCAGCCTCTGGACGGGGTCCGGGGAGCTGTTTTTT. It encodes CASSLWTGSGELFF.

This clonotype was detected many times. This CDR3 is CASSSRPGQGARGNTIYF. In DNA, the CDR3 is TGTGCCAGCAGCTCGCGTCCGGGACAGGGGGCTAGGGGAAACACCATATATTTT. J is TRBJ1-3 and V is TRBV11-2; TRBD1 aligns across 12 bases. The V and J ends lost 4 bases and 4 bases, in that order; junction bases with no gene match: 11. Germline CDR1 is SGHAT and CDR2 is FQNNGV. The CDR3 sequence is 18 residues long.

This clonotype was seen only a few times. This chain links TRBV28 with TRBJ2-5; TRBD2 matches at 10 bases. The germline V gene encodes CDR1 MDHEN and CDR2 SYDVKM. Trimming cost V 2 bases and J 6 bases; bases outside gene matches: 3. The CDR3 contains 14 residues. The CDR3 DNA is TGTGCCAGCAGTTTACCTACTAGCGGGAAGACCCAGTACTTC. Encoded protein: CASSLPTSGKTQYF.

This clonotype occurred many times. The rearrangement links TRBV6-5 to TRBJ2-7, with 12 bases matching TRBD2. The junction had 8 bases not matched to a gene; V was cut back by 7 bases and J by 7 bases. Germline assignment: CDR1 MNHEY and CDR2 SVGAGI. There are 14 residues in the CDR3. CDR3 DNA: TGTGCCAGCACCGGACTAGCGGGATCCCTGGAGCAGTACTTC. It codes for CASTGLAGSLEQYF.

Note on this clonotype: Given the absence of the conserved phenylalanine or tryptophan at the CDR3 end, a read error is likely. V and J are TRBV7-2 and TRBJ2-7; D unclear. Trimming cost V 5 bases and J 2 bases, with 16 bases left between them. In germline, CDR1 is SGHTA, CDR2 FQGNSA. The CDR3 consists of 15 residues. CDR3: CASSPSTVQAYEQYC. DNA of the CDR3: TGTGCCAGCAGCCCGTCCACCGTTCAAGCCTACGAGCAGTACTGT.